Below are 24 T cell receptor beta chains sequenced from a single sample in a study of blood T cell repertoires in COVID-19. Profiled with immunoSEQ multiplex PCR; TCRdb holds only in-frame clones, not every one. The data hold 200,000 or so clones, with 88% observed a single time. The sequencing input was PBMCs or T cells enriched from blood (not recorded which). The receptors come from a woman aged 25 to 45 who had been exposed to COVID-19.

V is TRBV5-1 and J is TRBJ2-7, with D perhaps matching TRBD2 (6 bases). Looked up from germline, CDR1 is SGHRS and CDR2 is YFSETQ. The CDR3 runs to 14 residues. V lost 3 bases to trimming and J lost 7 bases, with 17 bases between them. In DNA form, the CDR3 reads TGCGCCAGCAGCTCCTCGGGCCCGGCGGGGGAGCAGTACTTC. This sequence encodes CASSSSGPAGEQYF.

This sequence joins TRBV2 and TRBJ2-3; 16 bases agree with TRBD2. The length of the CDR3 is 16 residues. Germline CDR1 and CDR2: SNHLY and FYNNEI. J gave up 6 bases and V 6 bases, and 6 bases lay outside the gene matches. In DNA, the CDR3 is TGTGCCAGCAGCGGGACTAGCGGGAGGGTGGCGGATACGCAGTATTTT. It translates to CASSGTSGRVADTQYF.

This chain links TRBV18 with TRBJ1-1; 8 bases match TRBD1. The CDR3 consists of 18 residues. V lost 0 bases and J lost 0; bases outside the gene matches: 9. Germline V gives CDR1 KGHSH, CDR2 LQKENI. This chain's CDR3 is CASSPPHMTGALNTEAFF. The CDR3 region has the DNA TGTGCCAGCTCACCACCGCATATGACAGGGGCTTTGAACACTGAAGCTTTCTTT.

The rearrangement uses TRBV3-1 (or the pseudogene TRBV3-2) and TRBJ2-2; D gene ambiguous. CDR3 length equals 12 residues. Trimming left V 4 bases short and J 8 bases short, with 8 bases between. Germline values: CDR1 LGHDT, CDR2 YNNKEL (reference sequence). CDR3 amino acids: CASSRGGGELFF. The CDR3 coding sequence is TGTGCCAGCAGCCGCGGTGGGGGGGAGCTGTTTTTT.

The chain combines TRBV9 with TRBJ1-1; no clear D gene. V was cut by 1 base and J by 3 bases, with 4 bases left in between. The CDR3 sequence is 12 residues long. The germline V gene encodes CDR1 SGDLS and CDR2 YYNGEE. The CDR3 loop reads CASSVLDTEAFF. Here the CDR3 DNA reads TGTGCCAGCAGCGTATTAGACACTGAAGCTTTCTTT.

The J gene is TRBJ1-3, the V gene TRBV9, with 9 bases that match TRBD1. CDR1 is SGDLS, CDR2 YYNGEE, per germline. The trim removed 4 bases at V and 4 bases at J, leaving 9 bases unmatched. The CDR3 runs 16 residues. CDR3 region: CASSPGQGRDGNTIYF. The CDR3 coding sequence is TGTGCCAGCAGCCCCGGACAGGGGCGCGACGGAAACACCATATATTTT.

The CDR3 DNA reads as TGCGCCAGCAGCGTGCAGGGTGTTGGTAATGAAAAACTGTTTTTT. Amino acid sequence: CASSVQGVGNEKLFF. The chain has TRBV5-1 and TRBJ1-4; possible D gene TRBD1, 5 bases. This CDR3 has 15 amino acids. The germline V gene encodes CDR1 SGHRS and CDR2 YFSETQ. The V end was cut by 4 bases, the J end by 4 bases, with 14 bases between. Full variable domain (outside the CDR3, taken from reference TRBV5-1 and TRBJ1-4): KAGVTQTPRYLIKTRGQQVTLSCSPISGHRSVSWYQQTPGQGLQFLFEYFSETQRNKGNFPGRFSGRQFSNSRSEMNVSTLELGDSALYLCASSVQGVGNEKLFFGSGTQLSVL.

V gene TRBV19 combines with J gene TRBJ2-1, with D possibly being TRBD1 (7 bases). The CDR3 is made up of 17 amino acids. V dropped 6 bases and J dropped 0 bases, with 18 bases sitting between them. Germline lookup yields CDR1 LNHDA and CDR2 SQIVND (reference sequence). DNA of the CDR3: TGTGCCAGTAGGAAAAAGGGGGGACAGAGCTCCTACAATGAGCAGTTCTTC. Translation: CASRKKGGQSSYNEQFF. Using reference TRBV19 and TRBJ2-1 for the parts outside the CDR3, the full variable domain is DGGITQSPKYLFRKEGQNVTLSCEQNLNHDAMYWYRQDPGQGLRLIYYSQIVNDFQKGDIAEGYSVSREKKESFPLTVTSAQKNPTAFYLCASRKKGGQSSYNEQFFGPGTRLTVL.

The chain is built from TRBV28 and TRBJ1-6, with 9 nucleotides matching TRBD1. Germline V lookup: CDR1 MDHEN, CDR2 SYDVKM. The CDR3 covers 15 residues. V shed 6 bases and J 4 bases; nucleotides not matched to a gene: 4. The CDR3 reads CASRVGTGYNSPLHF. The CDR3 DNA follows: TGTGCCAGCAGGGTCGGGACAGGGTATAATTCACCCCTCCACTTT.

The rearrangement uses TRBV28 and TRBJ1-1, with a possible D match to TRBD1 (6 bases). Trimming shortened V by 2 bases and J by 5 bases, and 15 bases separated the two germline ends. The CDR3 is made up of 15 amino acids. The germline V gene has CDR1 MDHEN and CDR2 SYDVKM. CDR3 in amino acids: CASSLGGARRTEAFF. CDR3 nucleotide sequence: TGTGCCAGCAGTTTAGGGGGGGCGCGGAGGACTGAAGCTTTCTTT. Based on the CDR3 plus reference TRBV28 and TRBJ1-1, the full variable domain is DVKVTQSSRYLVKRTGEKVFLECVQDMDHENMFWYRQDPGLGLRLIYFSYDVKMKEKGDIPEGYSVSREKKERFSLILESASTNQTSMYLCASSLGGARRTEAFFGQGTRLTVV.

The count of this clone is one. This rearrangement joins TRBV7-2 to TRBJ2-2; D possibly corresponds to TRBD2 (6 bases). From germline, CDR1 is SGHTA and CDR2 FQGNSA. This CDR3 is built from 16 residues. V was cut by 0 bases and J by 5 bases, with 13 bases left in between. The CDR3 DNA is TGTGCCAGCAGCTTAGCGGGGGGAAAGTGGACCGGGGAGCTGTTTTTT. This translates into CASSLAGGKWTGELFF.

The rearrangement joins TRBV7-9 to TRBJ2-7; D remains ambiguous. The CDR3 extends over 13 amino acids. Trimming removed 1 base at V and 3 bases at J, with 7 bases between. CDR1 is SEHNR and CDR2 is FQNEAQ in the germline V gene (reference sequence). The DNA for the CDR3 is TGTGCCAGCAGCTTAGGTAGAGGCTACGAGCAGTACTTC. Translated, it gives CASSLGRGYEQYF.

This clone was seen a single time. The rearrangement links TRBV6-2 or TRBV6-3 to TRBJ1-5; D not resolved. The length of the CDR3 is 14 residues. The germline gives CDR1 MNHEY, CDR2 SVGEGT. V was clipped by 0 bases and J by 2 bases, with 5 bases between them. CDR3 DNA: TGTGCCAGCAGTTACTCCCAGGGCAATCAGCCCCAGCATTTT. Translation: CASSYSQGNQPQHF.

This clone was seen only a few times. This CDR3 reads CASSWGGSASYEQYF. CDR3 DNA: TGTGCCAGCAGTTGGGGCGGGAGTGCATCCTACGAGCAGTACTTC. This chain links TRBV27 with TRBJ2-7; the match to TRBD2 covers 7 bases. The germline V gene encodes CDR1 MNHEY and CDR2 SMNVEV (reference sequence). V was clipped by 4 bases and J by 1 base; unmatched bases: 7. The CDR3 extends over 15 amino acids.

The rearrangement joins TRBV10-3 to TRBJ2-7; 7 bases align to TRBD2. The CDR3 has 13 amino acids. Per the germline V gene, CDR1 is ENHRY and CDR2 is SYGVKD. V lost 10 bases to trimming and J lost 3 bases; unmatched junction nucleotides: 9. CDR3 DNA: TGTGCCAGCAGAGCGGGAAAACTCTACGAGCAGTACTTC. It specifies CASRAGKLYEQYF.

The chain recombines TRBV20-1 with TRBJ1-3; no reliable D call. The CDR3 consists of 15 residues. CDR1 and CDR2 (germline): DFQATT, SNEGSKA (reference sequence). Trimming removed 3 bases at V and 0 bases at J, with 12 bases between. The DNA for the CDR3 is TGCAGTGCTAGTAGCCGGAGAGTCTCTGGAAACACCATATATTTT. It translates to CSASSRRVSGNTIYF.

The chain joins TRBV15 to TRBJ1-1; perhaps TRBD1 as D (5 bases). Germline V gene data show CDR1 as LNHNV and CDR2 as YYDKDF (reference sequence). Trimming took off 0 bases at V and 3 bases at J, with 8 bases between the two ends. This CDR3 has 14 amino acids. The CDR3 protein is CATSRDGGDTEAFF. The DNA of the CDR3 is TGTGCCACCAGCAGAGACGGGGGGGACACTGAAGCTTTCTTT.

J is TRBJ2-7 and V is TRBV9; 10 bases align to TRBD1. The germline CDR1 and CDR2 sequences are SGDLS and YYNGEE. The V and J ends lost 0 bases and 4 bases, in that order; junction bases with no gene match: 4. The length of the CDR3 is 15 residues. CDR3: CASSVGQGAAYEQYF. CDR3 sequence (DNA): TGTGCCAGCAGCGTAGGACAGGGGGCAGCGTACGAGCAGTACTTC. The full variable domain, with the rest looked up from reference TRBV9 and TRBJ2-7, is DSGVTQTPKHLITATGQRVTLRCSPRSGDLSVYWYQQSLDQGLQFLIQYYNGEERAKGNILERFSAQQFPDLHSELNLSSLELGDSALYFCASSVGQGAAYEQYFGPGTRLTVT.

The chain employs TRBV6-2 or TRBV6-3 and TRBJ2-7; the match to TRBD2 covers 10 bases. From germline, CDR1 is MNHEY and CDR2 SVGEGT. The V gene end was trimmed by 5 bases and the J gene end by 6 bases; junction bases not matched to a gene: 4. The CDR3 covers 13 residues. The CDR3 spells CASSGTSVSEQYF. The CDR3 bases are TGTGCCAGCAGTGGGACTAGCGTATCCGAGCAGTACTTC.

CDR3 loop: CATSRDLAGSNTGELFF. CDR3 in DNA: TGTGCCACCAGCAGAGATTTGGCGGGTAGTAACACCGGGGAGCTGTTTTTT. This rearrangement joins TRBV15 to TRBJ2-2, with D tentatively TRBD2 (5 bases). From germline, CDR1 is LNHNV and CDR2 YYDKDF (reference sequence). Trimming cost V 0 bases and J 2 bases, with 13 bases left between them. The CDR3 is made up of 17 amino acids.

This clone was seen a handful of times. This chain connects TRBV5-1 to TRBJ1-6; 7 bases align to TRBD1. There are 16 residues in the CDR3. The V gene's germline CDR1 is SGHRS and CDR2 YFSETQ. V lost 4 bases and J lost 6; bases outside the gene matches: 10. This CDR3 reads CASSNKDRASNSPLHF. CDR3 bases: TGCGCCAGCAGCAACAAAGACAGGGCCAGTAATTCACCCCTCCACTTT. The whole variable domain, filled in from reference TRBV5-1 and TRBJ1-6, reads KAGVTQTPRYLIKTRGQQVTLSCSPISGHRSVSWYQQTPGQGLQFLFEYFSETQRNKGNFPGRFSGRQFSNSRSEMNVSTLELGDSALYLCASSNKDRASNSPLHFGNGTRLTVT.

V usage is TRBV10-3 and J usage is TRBJ2-5; no clear D. Germline V gene data show CDR1 as ENHRY and CDR2 as SYGVKD. The CDR3 sequence is 14 residues long. The ends were cut back, 6 bases at V and 4 bases at J, with 15 bases in the middle. The CDR3 loop is CAISPRRGGETQYF. CDR3 coding DNA: TGTGCCATCAGCCCACGTAGAGGTGGAGAGACCCAGTACTTC.

V usage is TRBV19 and J usage is TRBJ1-6; 7 bases line up with TRBD1. CDR3 length: 15 residues. Trimming at V came to 0 bases and at J to 5 bases, leaving 1 base not matched to a gene. Germline V CDR1 and CDR2: LNHDA, SQIVND (reference sequence). The CDR3 loop reads CASSIEGQHNSPLHF. The CDR3 region has the DNA TGTGCCAGTAGTATAGAGGGACAGCATAATTCACCCCTCCACTTT.

The chain employs TRBV12-5 and TRBJ1-3; D not resolved. Looked up from germline, CDR1 is LGHNT and CDR2 is FRNRAP. V lost 7 bases and J lost 0, with 13 bases in between. This CDR3 has 15 residues. The CDR3 DNA follows: TGTGCTAGTGAATATCGGTCCTCCTCTGGAAACACCATATATTTT. Translation gives CASEYRSSSGNTIYF.